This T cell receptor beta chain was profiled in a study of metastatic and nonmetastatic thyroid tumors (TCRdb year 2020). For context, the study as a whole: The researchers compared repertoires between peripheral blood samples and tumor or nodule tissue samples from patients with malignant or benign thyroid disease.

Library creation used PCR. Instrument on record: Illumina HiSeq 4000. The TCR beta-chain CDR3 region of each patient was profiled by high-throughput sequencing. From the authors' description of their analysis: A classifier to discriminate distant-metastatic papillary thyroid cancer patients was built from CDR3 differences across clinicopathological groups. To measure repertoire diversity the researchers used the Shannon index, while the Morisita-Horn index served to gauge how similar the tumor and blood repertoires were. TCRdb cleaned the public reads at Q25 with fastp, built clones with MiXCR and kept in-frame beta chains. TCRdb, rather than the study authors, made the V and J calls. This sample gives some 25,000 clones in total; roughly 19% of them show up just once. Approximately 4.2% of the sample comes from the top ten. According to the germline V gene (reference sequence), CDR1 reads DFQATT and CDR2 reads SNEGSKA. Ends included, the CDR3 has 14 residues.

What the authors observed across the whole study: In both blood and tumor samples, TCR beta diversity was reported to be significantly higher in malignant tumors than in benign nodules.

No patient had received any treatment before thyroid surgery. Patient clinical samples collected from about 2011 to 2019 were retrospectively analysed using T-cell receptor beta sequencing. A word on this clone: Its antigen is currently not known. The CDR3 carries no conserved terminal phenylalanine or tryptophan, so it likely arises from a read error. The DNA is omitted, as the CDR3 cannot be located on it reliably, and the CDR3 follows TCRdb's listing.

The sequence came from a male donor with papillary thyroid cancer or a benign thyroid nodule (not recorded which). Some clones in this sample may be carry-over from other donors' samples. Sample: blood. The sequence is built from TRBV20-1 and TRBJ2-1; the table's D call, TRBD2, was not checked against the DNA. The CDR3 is CSARLGGGLIERFS.